The present entry profiles one T cell receptor beta chain with its context. Assembly of TCR beta libraries relied on iRepertoire HTBI primers together with Arm-PCR of CDR3 regions. MiXCR, run by TCRdb on the multiplex PCR reads, gives a single entry per CDR3 protein. The sample has roughly 610,000 distinct CDR3 sequences; around 16% are singletons. Time point of the sample: newly diagnosed GD, antithyroid drugs for less than 3 months. Researchers made the TCR library from RNA that was extracted from PBMCs. The data originate from a study of regulatory T cells in long-lasting Graves disease. The same sample was also used in a study of T cells in Graves' hyperthyroidism and ophthalmopathy. That report notes: The study based diagnoses on clinical symptoms, serum thyroxine and TRAb, thyroid ultrasound and orbital computed tomography. Stable hyperthyroidism was separated from ophthalmopathy by a model based on 13 V-J features.

This sample comprised peripheral blood mononuclear cells (PBMCs), obtained at new diagnosis, from a patient treated with antithyroid drugs. The source of this sequence is a man in his late teens or twenties with Graves disease.

The CDR3: CAWRAGGYTGELFF. Here the CDR3 DNA reads TGTGCCTGGAGGGCAGGGGGGTACACCGGGGAGCTGTTTTTT. The chain employs TRBV30 and TRBJ2-2, with D perhaps matching TRBD1 (7 bases). CDR3 length: 14 amino acids. Germline V gives CDR1 GTSNPN, CDR2 SVGIG (reference sequence). V was clipped by 3 bases and J by 3 bases, with 11 bases between them.